This TCR beta chain was captured by sequencing in a study of lymphopenia after photon versus proton radiotherapy. Using immunoSEQ multiplex PCR, the repertoire was profiled, and TCRdb retains in-frame clones only, with some absent. Among about 49,000 clones listed, over 70% were seen once. V was clipped by 2 bases and J by 3 bases; unmatched bases: 10. This CDR3 is built from 16 residues. The germline gives CDR1 SQVTM, CDR2 ANQGSEA. J is TRBJ2-1 and V is TRBV29-1, with 7 bases fitting TRBD1. The source of this sequence is a middle-aged man with gastric cancer. Sequencing used peripheral blood, obtained from a patient treated with photon-based radiotherapy. CDR3 residues: CSVERQGWSGYNEQFF. In DNA form, the CDR3 reads TGCAGCGTTGAACGACAGGGATGGTCAGGCTACAATGAGCAGTTCTTC.